The next 26 T cell receptor beta chains were all read from a single sample in a study of blood T cell repertoires in COVID-19 (dated by TCRdb to the early 2020s). Library prep was done by the immunoSEQ multiplex PCR assay. This immuneACCESS table, as held by TCRdb, lists in-frame sequences with V and J called but not all clones. Of the missing ones, under half trace to an unresolved V gene in checked studies; the others have no known cause. The sample includes 60,000 to 85,000 clones, with about four fifths observed a single time. Around a sixth of the sample goes to the ten largest clones. Sample: peripheral blood. Every receptor here comes from a man between 65 and 80 years old who had recovered from COVID-19.

This clone was observed once. The V gene is TRBV3-1 (or the pseudogene TRBV3-2), the J gene TRBJ2-7; the D gene is possibly TRBD2 (5 bases). V was clipped by 1 base and J by 4 bases, with 14 bases between them. Germline loops: CDR1 LGHDT, CDR2 YNNKEL (reference sequence). This CDR3 is 15 amino acids long. The DNA of the CDR3 is TGTGCCAGCAGCCAAGGTGAAGCGGCCACTTACGAGCAGTACTTC. Translated: CASSQGEAATYEQYF.

The chain couples TRBV19 to TRBJ2-1; 8 bases map to TRBD1. V was pared by 5 bases and J by 7 bases, with 7 bases of the junction left unmatched. The length of the CDR3 is 14 residues. Germline assignment: CDR1 LNHDA and CDR2 SQIVND (reference sequence). In nucleotides, the CDR3 is TGTGCCAGTAGTGTCGACAGGGGCGGGAATGAGCAGTTCTTC. It specifies CASSVDRGGNEQFF.

The rearrangement joins TRBV3-1 (or the pseudogene TRBV3-2) to TRBJ2-2; no firm D call. The CDR3 is made up of 16 amino acids. Trimming took 1 base from V and 1 from J, leaving 10 bases between them. In germline, CDR1 is LGHDT, CDR2 YNNKEL (reference sequence). Written as DNA, the CDR3 is TGTGCCAGCAGCCAAGGGGTCGCAGGGAACACCGGGGAGCTGTTTTTT. Translating it yields CASSQGVAGNTGELFF.

The chain joins TRBV3-1 (or the pseudogene TRBV3-2) to TRBJ2-6; TRBD1 agrees at 10 bases. V lost 0 bases to trimming and J lost 0 bases; unmatched junction nucleotides: 8. Germline CDR1 and CDR2: LGHDT and YNNKEL (reference sequence). The CDR3 covers 20 residues. The CDR3 nucleotides read TGTGCCAGCAGCCAAGATCTCGGGGGACAGGGGCCCTCTGGGGCCAACGTCCTGACTTTC. The encoded protein is CASSQDLGGQGPSGANVLTF.

In this sample, this clone turned up a few times. The chain is built from TRBV20-1 and TRBJ2-7; the D gene is possibly TRBD1 (6 bases). The CDR3 consists of 13 residues. Per the germline V gene, CDR1 is DFQATT and CDR2 is SNEGSKA (reference sequence). V lost 3 bases to trimming and J lost 6 bases, with 15 bases between them. CDR3 region: CSASYRAQGEQYF. DNA of the CDR3: TGCAGTGCTAGTTACAGGGCCCAGGGCGAGCAGTACTTC.

The chain combines TRBV18 with TRBJ2-7; 9 bases match TRBD2. Germline CDR1 KGHSH, CDR2 LQKENI. V lost 2 bases, J lost 5 bases, and 10 bases stayed unmatched. The CDR3 is 16 amino acids. The CDR3 protein is CASSPVSRVAGDEQYF. The DNA of the CDR3 is TGTGCCAGCTCACCAGTGAGTCGGGTAGCGGGAGACGAGCAGTACTTC.

The chain uses TRBV5-3 and TRBJ1-6; 7 bases map to TRBD1. TRBV5-3 is an open reading frame, and its role is uncertain. V lost 1 base to trimming and J lost 6 bases; unmatched junction nucleotides: 13. The CDR3 has 18 amino acids. This chain's CDR3 is CARSLSGRQGDPNSPLHF. Written as DNA, the CDR3 is TGTGCCAGAAGCTTGTCTGGGCGACAGGGAGATCCTAATTCACCCCTCCACTTT.

This chain uses TRBV15 with TRBJ1-1, with TRBD1 matching 10 bases. This CDR3 spans 18 amino acids. The V segment lost 2 bases and the J segment 1 base; nucleotides outside the gene matches: 10. The germline V gene has CDR1 LNHNV and CDR2 YYDKDF (reference sequence). The DNA of the CDR3 is TGTGCCACCAGCAGAAGGGACAGGGGCGGATATCCGAACACTGAAGCTTTCTTT. This encodes CATSRRDRGGYPNTEAFF.

The chain links TRBV10-3 to TRBJ2-3, with D possibly TRBD1 on 5 matching bases. The germline CDR1 and CDR2 sequences are ENHRY and SYGVKD. The length of the CDR3 is 13 residues. V was cut by 10 bases and J by 5 bases, with 16 bases left in between. CDR3 protein: CATTVRREDTQYF. CDR3 sequence (DNA): TGTGCCACCACCGTCCGCAGGGAAGATACGCAGTATTTT.

The chain links TRBV2 to TRBJ2-6, with TRBD1 matching 7 bases. V dropped 6 bases and J dropped 2; count of bases not matched to a gene: 7. This CDR3 is 16 amino acids long. CDR1 and CDR2 from the germline V gene are SNHLY and FYNNEI. As DNA, the CDR3 is TGTGCCAGCAGGACACAGGGGAGCGCTGGGGCCAACGTCCTGACTTTC. It yields the protein CASRTQGSAGANVLTF. The full variable domain, with the rest looked up from reference TRBV2 and TRBJ2-6, is EPEVTQTPSHQVTQMGQEVILRCVPISNHLYFYWYRQILGQKVEFLVSFYNNEISEKSEIFDDQFSVERPDGSNFTLKIRSTKLEDSAMYFCASRTQGSAGANVLTFGAGSRLTVL.

V usage is TRBV19 and J usage is TRBJ2-3, with TRBD2 identical over 7 bases. J gave up 6 bases and V 5 bases, and 14 bases lay outside the gene matches. The CDR3 has 16 amino acids. Germline V lookup: CDR1 LNHDA, CDR2 SQIVND (reference sequence). The CDR3 DNA is TGTGCCAGTAGTGCCCTCGGGCGGGAGATCTGGGATACGCAGTATTTT. Translation gives CASSALGREIWDTQYF.

The rearrangement links TRBV5-1 to TRBJ1-6, with 9 nucleotides matching TRBD1. Germline assignment: CDR1 SGHRS and CDR2 YFSETQ. The CDR3 is 19 residues long. V dropped 4 bases and J dropped 2; count of bases not matched to a gene: 13. CDR3 nucleotides: TGCGCCAGCAGCCTCCAACCCGGACAGGGGAGAACCTATAATTCACCCCTCCACTTT. Protein sequence: CASSLQPGQGRTYNSPLHF.

The genes are TRBV7-9 and TRBJ1-1; D remains ambiguous. Trimming pared 5 bases from V and 0 bases from J, leaving 10 bases between. This CDR3 spans 14 amino acids. Germline CDR1 and CDR2: SEHNR and FQNEAQ (reference sequence). As DNA, the CDR3 is TGTGCCAGCAGCCCTAGCATCATGAACACTGAAGCTTTCTTT. Encoded protein: CASSPSIMNTEAFF.

The CDR3 DNA sequence: TGTGCCAGTAGTATCAGACAGGGTAGCTCCTACGAGCAGTACTTC. Encoded protein: CASSIRQGSSYEQYF. V gene TRBV19 combines with J gene TRBJ2-7, with TRBD1 identical over 7 bases. V shed 3 bases, J shed 0 bases, and the junction held 5 bases outside the gene matches. CDR1 LNHDA and CDR2 SQIVND come from the germline V gene (reference sequence). This CDR3 contains 15 residues. The full variable domain, in which reference TRBV19 and TRBJ2-7 provide the parts outside the CDR3, is DGGITQSPKYLFRKEGQNVTLSCEQNLNHDAMYWYRQDPGQGLRLIYYSQIVNDFQKGDIAEGYSVSREKKESFPLTVTSAQKNPTAFYLCASSIRQGSSYEQYFGPGTRLTVT.

This clone was recorded a few times. The chain is built from TRBV28 and TRBJ2-7; 8 bases agree with TRBD2. Germline V lookup: CDR1 MDHEN, CDR2 SYDVKM. The CDR3 is made up of 16 amino acids. Germline trimming cut 4 bases from V and 3 bases from J; bases unmatched to any gene: 11. CDR3 in amino acids: CASSSFVIAGNYEQYF. DNA for the CDR3: TGTGCCAGCAGTTCCTTTGTCATAGCGGGGAACTACGAGCAGTACTTC.

The chain carries TRBV6-1 and TRBJ2-1, with no clear D. The length of the CDR3 is 13 residues. Germline CDR1 reads MNHNS; CDR2 reads SASEGT. V was cut by 0 bases and J by 3 bases, with 3 bases left in between. CDR3 sequence reads: CASSEASYNEQFF. CDR3 nucleotides: TGTGCCAGCAGTGAAGCTAGCTACAATGAGCAGTTCTTC.

This chain links TRBV2 with TRBJ2-7; 9 nucleotides align to TRBD1. The V segment lost 1 base and the J segment 5 bases; nucleotides outside the gene matches: 3. There are 14 residues in the CDR3. Germline V gene lookup returns CDR1 SNHLY and CDR2 FYNNEI. This chain's CDR3 is CASSEGQGVNEQYF. CDR3 bases: TGTGCCAGCAGTGAAGGACAGGGGGTTAACGAGCAGTACTTC.

For the CDR3, the DNA is TGTGCCACCAGCAGAGGGGGGGATGGCTACACCTTC. It yields the protein CATSRGGDGYTF. The chain carries TRBV15 and TRBJ1-2; TRBD1 is a possible D gene (5 bases). The CDR3 length is 12 residues. In germline, CDR1 is LNHNV, CDR2 YYDKDF (reference sequence). Between the trimmed V and J ends, which lost 1 base and 6 bases, there was a span of 6 bases. Variable domain in full (rest from reference TRBV15 and TRBJ1-2): DAMVIQNPRYQVTQFGKPVTLSCSQTLNHNVMYWYQQKSSQAPKLLFHYYDKDFNNEADTPDNFQSRRPNTSFCFLDIRSPGLGDTAMYLCATSRGGDGYTFGSGTRLTVV.

This clone was counted once. The V and J genes are TRBV11-2 and TRBJ2-1; 11 bases are a match to TRBD1. After removal of 1 base from V and 8 bases from J, the junction contained 4 bases not matched to a gene. The CDR3 is 15 amino acids. Germline values: CDR1 SGHAT, CDR2 FQNNGV. CDR3 sequence: CASSLGDRGFDEQFF. CDR3 DNA: TGTGCCAGCAGCTTAGGGGACAGGGGGTTCGATGAGCAGTTCTTC. Full variable domain (remainder filled in from reference TRBV11-2 and TRBJ2-1): EAGVAQSPRYKIIEKRQSVAFWCNPISGHATLYWYQQILGQGPKLLIQFQNNGVVDDSQLPKDRFSAERLKGVDSTLKIQPAKLEDSAVYLCASSLGDRGFDEQFFGPGTRLTVL.

The chain has TRBV28 and TRBJ1-6; D is undetermined. Germline V gene data show CDR1 as MDHEN and CDR2 as SYDVKM. V lost 4 bases and J 8 bases, leaving 18 bases between the germline ends. This CDR3 contains 16 residues. For the CDR3, the DNA is TGTGCCAGCAGTTCCCCGCGGAGGACCGGGGATTCACCCCTCCACTTT. This sequence encodes CASSSPRRTGDSPLHF.

J is TRBJ2-1 and V is TRBV19; 14 bases agree with TRBD2. The CDR3 length is 19 residues. The V and J ends lost 4 bases and 7 bases, in that order; junction bases with no gene match: 15. Looked up from germline, CDR1 is LNHDA and CDR2 is SQIVND (reference sequence). The CDR3 DNA reads as TGTGCCAGTAGTACTACCGATACCGGGACTAGCGGGAGTACGAATGAGCAGTTCTTC. Protein: CASSTTDTGTSGSTNEQFF.

In this sample, this clone turned up once. This chain connects TRBV27 to TRBJ2-7, with 9 bases identical to TRBD2. V lost 2 bases and J lost 5; bases outside the gene matches: 10. CDR1 MNHEY and CDR2 SMNVEV come from the germline V gene (reference sequence). The CDR3 length is 16 residues. CDR3 residues: CASSLSLSGSWDEQYF. The CDR3 DNA is TGTGCCAGCAGTTTAAGTCTTAGCGGGAGCTGGGACGAGCAGTACTTC.

This sequence joins TRBV3-1 (or the pseudogene TRBV3-2) and TRBJ1-1; D call uncertain. Germline CDR1 reads LGHDT; CDR2 reads YNNKEL (reference sequence). V lost 4 bases, J lost 1 base, and 10 bases lay in between. CDR3 length: 14 amino acids. This CDR3 reads CASSRGEANTEAFF. CDR3 DNA sequence: TGTGCCAGCAGCCGAGGAGAGGCGAACACTGAAGCTTTCTTT.

Regarding this clone: The same CDR3 is also encoded by other DNA sequences in this sample. V and J are TRBV18 and TRBJ1-2, with TRBD1 identical over 7 bases. The CDR3 sequence is 16 residues long. V was clipped by 2 bases and J by 0 bases; unmatched bases: 6. The germline V gene encodes CDR1 KGHSH and CDR2 LQKENI. CDR3 region: CASSPSGGTANYGYTF. CDR3 sequence (DNA): TGTGCCAGCTCACCATCCGGCGGGACAGCTAACTATGGCTACACCTTC. The whole variable domain, filled in from reference TRBV18 and TRBJ1-2, reads NAGVMQNPRHLVRRRGQEARLRCSPMKGHSHVYWYRQLPEEGLKFMVYLQKENIIDESGMPKERFSAEFPKEGPSILRIQQVVRGDSAAYFCASSPSGGTANYGYTFGSGTRLTVV.

In nucleotides, the CDR3 is TGTGCCATCAGAAGGGGCCCTAATGAAAAACTGTTTTTT. Translated, it gives CAIRRGPNEKLFF. This sequence joins TRBV10-3 and TRBJ1-4, with D possibly TRBD1 on 5 matching bases. Per germline, CDR1 ENHRY and CDR2 SYGVKD. The CDR3 spans 13 residues. The germline V and J ends were trimmed by 6 bases and 3 bases, with 8 bases remaining between them.

This clone came up once. The gene calls are TRBV19 and TRBJ1-2, with D possibly TRBD1 on 6 matching bases. The CDR3 sequence is 17 residues long. Germline assignment: CDR1 LNHDA and CDR2 SQIVND (reference sequence). Between the trimmed V and J ends, which lost 0 bases and 7 bases, there was a span of 21 bases. The CDR3 reads CASSIDGGRYSPRGYTF. CDR3 DNA: TGTGCCAGTAGTATAGATGGGGGCCGGTATTCCCCGCGTGGCTACACCTTC. Complete variable domain (other parts from reference TRBV19 and TRBJ1-2): DGGITQSPKYLFRKEGQNVTLSCEQNLNHDAMYWYRQDPGQGLRLIYYSQIVNDFQKGDIAEGYSVSREKKESFPLTVTSAQKNPTAFYLCASSIDGGRYSPRGYTFGSGTRLTVV.